This T cell receptor (beta chain) comes out of a study of monozygotic twins with inflammatory bowel disease. No DNA is given; TCRdb re-called the 5' RACE reads and lists each CDR3 protein once. The sample shows about 380,000 distinct CDR3 sequences, and roughly 2.6% sits with its ten largest clones. The CDR3 totals 17 residues. CDR1 and CDR2 from the germline V gene are SGHTA and FQGNSA. This chain links TRBV7-2 with TRBJ2-1; TCRdb picks TRBD1, but there is no DNA to check that call. This sequence was found in a human donor with ulcerative colitis or Crohn's disease, or a healthy co-twin of an affected twin (not recorded which). Sequencing was done on a sample of blood. CDR3 loop: CASSLGRGLSSYNEQFF.